The 19 T cell receptor beta chains below were found in one sample sequenced in a study of cytotoxic CD8 clonotypes in ibrutinib-treated CLL. Sequenced by immunoSEQ multiplex PCR; TCRdb stores in-frame clones only, minus some. The sample holds some 70,000 clones, 90% seen once. Sequenced here: PBMCs, sampled after 12 months of ibrutinib treatment. The receptor source for this set is a human donor with chronic lymphocytic leukemia.

This chain links TRBV27 with TRBJ2-5; D uncertain. The V end lost 6 bases, the J end lost 2 bases, and 1 base lay between the germline ends. The CDR3 is 10 residues long. Germline CDR1 is MNHEY and CDR2 is SMNVEV (reference sequence). DNA of the CDR3: TGTGCCAGCAGACAAGAGACCCAGTACTTC. It codes for CASRQETQYF.

This clone was counted a single time. The rearrangement uses TRBV7-2 and TRBJ1-4, with a possible D match to TRBD1 (5 bases). Germline CDR1 SGHTA, CDR2 FQGNSA. CDR3 size: 17 residues. Trimming shortened V by 1 base and J by 3 bases, and 15 bases separated the two germline ends. CDR3 DNA sequence: TGTGCCAGCAGCTTAGATTGGGGCAGGGAAGCTAATGAAAAACTGTTTTTT. Its translation is CASSLDWGREANEKLFF.

The CDR3 sequence is CASSYLTRGNEQFF. The CDR3 region has the DNA TGTGCCAGCAGTTACTTAACTAGAGGCAATGAGCAGTTCTTC. V is TRBV6-5 and J is TRBJ2-1; TRBD2 is a possible D gene (5 bases). The V gene lost 1 base and the J gene lost 6 bases, with 10 bases spanning the gap. The CDR3 has 14 residues. Germline loops: CDR1 MNHEY, CDR2 SVGAGI.

The V gene is TRBV5-4, the J gene TRBJ2-5; possibly TRBD1 for D (5 bases). Between the trimmed V and J ends, which lost 0 bases and 2 bases, there was a span of 8 bases. Germline V gives CDR1 SGHNT, CDR2 YYREEE (reference sequence). CDR3 length: 14 amino acids. CDR3 DNA sequence: TGTGCCAGCAGCTTGGATGACAGACAAGAGACCCAGTACTTC. Its protein is CASSLDDRQETQYF.

This sequence joins TRBV27 and TRBJ1-2; D uncertain. V was trimmed by 8 bases and J by 0 bases, leaving 16 bases between them. CDR3 length: 15 residues. Germline CDR1 MNHEY, CDR2 SMNVEV (reference sequence). The chain's CDR3 is CASLPAVTANYGYTF. CDR3 DNA sequence: TGTGCCAGCCTCCCGGCGGTTACGGCTAACTATGGCTACACCTTC.

The chain links TRBV5-4 to TRBJ2-4; D is unclear. Germline loops: CDR1 SGHNT, CDR2 YYREEE (reference sequence). The CDR3 length is 14 residues. Trimming removed 0 bases at V and 1 base at J, with 5 bases between. The CDR3 region has the DNA TGTGCCAGCAGCTTGGGAAGCGCCAAAAACATTCAGTACTTC. Translating gives CASSLGSAKNIQYF.

This rearrangement joins TRBV7-2 to TRBJ1-5, with D uncertain. Germline-derived CDR1 and CDR2 are SGHTA and FQGNSA. V lost 5 bases to trimming and J lost 0 bases, with 8 bases between them. The CDR3 totals 14 residues. The CDR3 sequence is CASSPRDSNQPQHF. As DNA, the CDR3 is TGTGCCAGCAGCCCTAGGGATAGCAATCAGCCCCAGCATTTT.

J is TRBJ2-7 and V is TRBV28; D possibly uses TRBD1 or TRBD2 (5 bases each). Germline CDR1 MDHEN, CDR2 SYDVKM. V was clipped by 3 bases and J by 2 bases, with 14 bases between them. The CDR3 spans 15 residues. CDR3 residues: CASSFTRDPAYEQYF. Here the CDR3 DNA reads TGTGCCAGCAGTTTCACCAGGGACCCCGCCTACGAGCAGTACTTC.

The V and J genes are TRBV4-1 and TRBJ2-3; 9 positions agree with TRBD2. The CDR3 is 16 residues long. Germline lookup yields CDR1 MGHRA and CDR2 YSYEKL. The V segment lost 4 bases and the J segment 4 bases; nucleotides outside the gene matches: 9. CDR3 bases: TGCGCCAGCAGCCCCAGGATGCGGGAGGGTGCAGATACGCAGTATTTT. Its protein product is CASSPRMREGADTQYF.

V is TRBV28 and J is TRBJ2-3, with 7 bases lining up with TRBD1. CDR1 and CDR2 from the germline V gene are MDHEN and SYDVKM. With V trimmed by 6 bases and J by 10 bases, 13 bases remained unmatched. The CDR3 length is 14 residues. CDR3 in amino acids: CASRKSPGQRSQYF. The CDR3 DNA reads TGTGCCAGCAGGAAATCTCCGGGACAGAGGTCGCAGTATTTT.

The chain is built from TRBV6-1 and TRBJ2-3; D remains ambiguous. V was trimmed by 1 base and J by 4 bases, leaving 9 bases between them. The CDR3 length is 14 residues. CDR1 and CDR2 from the germline V gene are MNHNS and SASEGT. CDR3 region: CASSEGFGADTQYF. The CDR3 bases are TGTGCCAGCAGTGAAGGGTTTGGCGCAGATACGCAGTATTTT.

This chain joins TRBV14 and TRBJ1-1, with D maybe TRBD1 (5 bases). V lost 2 bases and J 10 bases, leaving 11 bases between the germline ends. Germline values: CDR1 SGHDN, CDR2 FVKESK. This CDR3 region has 12 residues. CDR3 amino acids: CASSQLGTGAFF. The CDR3 region has the DNA TGTGCCAGCAGCCAACTAGGGACGGGAGCTTTCTTT.

The rearrangement joins TRBV20-1 to TRBJ2-1; 9 bases align to TRBD1. The length of the CDR3 is 11 residues. CDR1 is DFQATT and CDR2 is SNEGSKA in the germline V gene (reference sequence). The V gene end was trimmed by 5 bases and the J gene end by 9 bases; junction bases not matched to a gene: 2. CDR3 in amino acids: CSAGTGTEQFF. The CDR3 DNA reads TGCAGTGCTGGGACAGGGACTGAGCAGTTCTTC.

The chain couples TRBV7-8 to TRBJ2-7; a weak D match, TRBD1 (6 bases). The CDR3 loop spans 15 amino acids. Germline V gene lookup returns CDR1 SGHVS and CDR2 FQNEAQ. Deletions cut 5 bases from V and 5 bases from J, with 19 bases between. The CDR3 DNA reads TGTGCCAGCAGCCCGGGGCAGGGGATTTCCCACGAGCAGTACTTC. Amino acids: CASSPGQGISHEQYF.

A word on this clone: Other DNA variants within this sample encode the same CDR3. The gene calls are TRBV18 and TRBJ2-5; no definite D call. The CDR3 totals 11 residues. Germline assignment: CDR1 KGHSH and CDR2 LQKENI. The V and J ends lost 3 bases and 4 bases respectively, with 3 bases between them. The CDR3 is CASSPGETQYF. CDR3 coding DNA: TGTGCCAGCTCACCGGGAGAGACCCAGTACTTC.

V usage is TRBV6-1 and J usage is TRBJ2-1; D is uncertain. Germline assignment: CDR1 MNHNS and CDR2 SASEGT. Trimming left V 5 bases short and J 5 bases short, with 10 bases between. The CDR3 covers 13 residues. The CDR3 bases are TGTGCCAGCAGTACCGTCGCCAACAATGAGCAGTTCTTC. It encodes CASSTVANNEQFF.

CDR3 coding DNA: TGTGCCAGCAGCTCGACAGGGTGGGAACTACACGAGCAGTACTTC. Its protein product is CASSSTGWELHEQYF. This rearrangement joins TRBV11-1 to TRBJ2-7, with 7 bases fitting TRBD1. Per germline, CDR1 SGHAT and CDR2 FQDESV (reference sequence). The junction had 11 bases not matched to a gene; V was cut back by 4 bases and J by 5 bases. The CDR3 runs to 15 residues.

The chain couples TRBV6-1 to TRBJ1-1; a possible D gene is TRBD1 (6 bases). The CDR3 extends over 15 amino acids. Trimming left V 2 bases short and J 1 base short, with 11 bases between. Germline V CDR1 and CDR2: MNHNS, SASEGT. CDR3 sequence (DNA): TGTGCCAGCAGTGAATGGGGCAGGGGGAACACTGAAGCTTTCTTT. Its protein product is CASSEWGRGNTEAFF.

This rearrangement joins TRBV19 to TRBJ1-2; 7 bases map to TRBD1. The CDR3 is 16 residues long. Germline CDR1 reads LNHDA; CDR2 reads SQIVND (reference sequence). V shed 1 base and J 5 bases; nucleotides not matched to a gene: 10. CDR3 region: CASSIGGGTETYGYTF. CDR3 bases: TGTGCCAGTAGTATAGGCGGAGGGACAGAGACTTATGGCTACACCTTC.